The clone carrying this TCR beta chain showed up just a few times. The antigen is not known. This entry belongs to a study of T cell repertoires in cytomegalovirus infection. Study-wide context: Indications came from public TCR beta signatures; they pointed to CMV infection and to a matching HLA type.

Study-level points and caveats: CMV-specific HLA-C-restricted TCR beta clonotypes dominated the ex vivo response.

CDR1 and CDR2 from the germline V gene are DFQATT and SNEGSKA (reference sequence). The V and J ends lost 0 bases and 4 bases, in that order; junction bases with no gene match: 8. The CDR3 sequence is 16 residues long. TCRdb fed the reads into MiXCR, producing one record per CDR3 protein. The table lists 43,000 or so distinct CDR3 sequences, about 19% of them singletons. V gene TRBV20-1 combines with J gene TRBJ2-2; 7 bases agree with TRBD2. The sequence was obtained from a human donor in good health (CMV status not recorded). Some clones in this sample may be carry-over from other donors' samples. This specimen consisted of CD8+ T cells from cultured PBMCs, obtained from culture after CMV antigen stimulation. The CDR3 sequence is CSARDPRLASTGELFF. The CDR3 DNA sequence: TGCAGTGCTAGAGACCCCCGACTAGCTAGCACCGGGGAGCTGTTTTTT.